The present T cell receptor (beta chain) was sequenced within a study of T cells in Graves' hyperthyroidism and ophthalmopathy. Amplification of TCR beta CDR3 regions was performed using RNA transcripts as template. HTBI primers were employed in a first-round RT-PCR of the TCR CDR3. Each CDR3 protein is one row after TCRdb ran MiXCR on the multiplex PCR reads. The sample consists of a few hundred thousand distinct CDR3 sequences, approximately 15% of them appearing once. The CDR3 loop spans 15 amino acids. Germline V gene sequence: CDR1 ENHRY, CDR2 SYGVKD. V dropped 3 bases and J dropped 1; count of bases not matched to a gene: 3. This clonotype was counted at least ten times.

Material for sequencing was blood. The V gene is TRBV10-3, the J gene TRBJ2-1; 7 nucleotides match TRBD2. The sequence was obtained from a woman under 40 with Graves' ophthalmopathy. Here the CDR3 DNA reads TGTGCCATCAGTGACTCCGGGGGGTCCTACAATGAGCAGTTCTTC. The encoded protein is CAISDSGGSYNEQFF.